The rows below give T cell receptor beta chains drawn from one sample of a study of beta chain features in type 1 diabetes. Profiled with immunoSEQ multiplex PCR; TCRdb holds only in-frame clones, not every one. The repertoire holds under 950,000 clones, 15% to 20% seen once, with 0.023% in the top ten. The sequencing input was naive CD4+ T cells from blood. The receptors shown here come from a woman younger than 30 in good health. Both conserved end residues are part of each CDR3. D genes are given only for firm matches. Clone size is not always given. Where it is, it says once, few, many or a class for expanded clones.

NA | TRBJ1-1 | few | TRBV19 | TGTGCCAGTGGACGGCCCATGAACACTGAAGCTTTCTTT | CASGRPMNTEAFF
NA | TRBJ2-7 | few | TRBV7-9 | TGTGCCAGCAGCTTAGGGAGAGGAGGGGCCTACGAGCAGTACTTC | CASSLGRGGAYEQYF
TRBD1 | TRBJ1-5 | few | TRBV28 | TGTGCCAGCAGGTCGACAGGGCCAAGCAATCAGCCCCAGCATTTT | CASRSTGPSNQPQHF
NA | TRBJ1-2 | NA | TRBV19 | TGTGCCAGTAGTATCGACAGGCGCTATGGCTACACCTTC | CASSIDRRYGYTF
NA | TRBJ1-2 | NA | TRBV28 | TGTGCCAGCAGTCCAACAGGGTTCTATGGCTACACCTTC | CASSPTGFYGYTF
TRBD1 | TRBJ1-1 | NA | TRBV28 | TGTGCCAGCAGGGACTGGACAGGGGGAAAGAACACTGAAGCTTTCTTT | CASRDWTGGKNTEAFF
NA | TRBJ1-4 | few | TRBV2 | TGTGCCAGCAGTGTGCAGCAAGAGAATGAAAAACTGTTTTTT | CASSVQQENEKLFF
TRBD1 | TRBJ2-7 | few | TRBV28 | TGTGCCAGCAGATCTCCGGGACAGGGTTACGAGCAGTACTTC | CASRSPGQGYEQYF
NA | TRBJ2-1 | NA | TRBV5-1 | TGCGCCAGCAGCTTTCGGCTAACCAACAATGAGCAGTTCTTC | CASSFRLTNNEQFF
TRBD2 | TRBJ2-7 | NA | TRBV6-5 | TGTGCCAGCAGTCCTTTAGCGGGAGCTTACGAGCAGTACTTC | CASSPLAGAYEQYF
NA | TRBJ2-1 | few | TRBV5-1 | TGCGCCAGCAGCCGCGAACTAGAGGGGTATGAGCAGTTCTTC | CASSRELEGYEQFF
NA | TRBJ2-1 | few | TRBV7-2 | TGTGCCAGCAGCTTAGGACAGGCTTACAATGAGCAGTTCTTC | CASSLGQAYNEQFF
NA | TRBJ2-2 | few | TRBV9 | TGTGCCAGCAGCGTAGGAGGAGACACCGGGGAGCTGTTTTTT | CASSVGGDTGELFF
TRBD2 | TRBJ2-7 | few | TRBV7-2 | TGTGCCAGCAGCTTAGCGGGCGGACTAGTTAGCTCGTACGAGCAGTACTTC | CASSLAGGLVSSYEQYF
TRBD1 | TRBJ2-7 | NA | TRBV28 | TGTGCCAGCAGTTTACCCCGACAGGGTTCGGGCGAGCAGTACTTC | CASSLPRQGSGEQYF
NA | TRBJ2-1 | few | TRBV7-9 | TGTGCCAGCAGCTTACGGGGGGCTAGTAATGAGCAGTTCTTC | CASSLRGASNEQFF
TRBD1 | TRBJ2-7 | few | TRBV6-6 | TGTGCCAGCAGTAAGGGACAGGGGTACGACGAGCAGTACTTC | CASSKGQGYDEQYF
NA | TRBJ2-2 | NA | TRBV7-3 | TGTGCCAGCAGCCCCCCATGGAGGACCGGGGAGCTGTTTTTT | CASSPPWRTGELFF
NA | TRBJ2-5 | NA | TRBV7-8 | TGTGCCAGCAGGAGAGGGGCGGCTTCTGGAATTCTCCAGTACTTC | CASRRGAASGILQYF
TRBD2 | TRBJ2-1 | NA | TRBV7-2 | TGTGCCAGCAGCTTCGCGGCGGGACTAGCGGGACACAATGAGCAGTTCTTC | CASSFAAGLAGHNEQFF
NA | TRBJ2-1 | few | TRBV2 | TGTGCCAGCAAAGAACTAGCTACCGGGGAGCAGTTCTTC | CASKELATGEQFF
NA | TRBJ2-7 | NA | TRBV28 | TGTGCCAGCAAGGACAGAGCCTACGAGCAGTACTTC | CASKDRAYEQYF
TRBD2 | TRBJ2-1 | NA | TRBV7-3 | TGTGCCAGCAGCATAAGGACTAGCGGGAACTACAATGAGCAGTTCTTC | CASSIRTSGNYNEQFF
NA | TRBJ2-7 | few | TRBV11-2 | TGTGCCAGCAGTTACACAGGAGGCGAGCAGTACTTC | CASSYTGGEQYF
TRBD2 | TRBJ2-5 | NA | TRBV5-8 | TGTGCCAGCAGCCCGGGACTAGCGGGACAAGAGACCCAGTACTTC | CASSPGLAGQETQYF
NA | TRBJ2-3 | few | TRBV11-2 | TGTGCCAGCAGCTTAGGACTACCAACAGGGACGCAGTATTTT | CASSLGLPTGTQYF
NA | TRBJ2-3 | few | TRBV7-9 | TGTGCCAGCAGCTTAGTATCTAGCACAGATACGCAGTATTTT | CASSLVSSTDTQYF
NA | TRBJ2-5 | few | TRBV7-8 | TGTGCCAGCAGCTTCCGGGACTCAAAAGAGACCCAGTACTTC | CASSFRDSKETQYF
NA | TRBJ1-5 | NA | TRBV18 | TGTGCCAGCTCACCAACCTCAGGGGTTGGTACTCAGCCCCAGCATTTT | CASSPTSGVGTQPQHF
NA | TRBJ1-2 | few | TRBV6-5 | TGTGCCAGCAGTTACTATAACGCGCGCGGCTACACCTTC | CASSYYNARGYTF
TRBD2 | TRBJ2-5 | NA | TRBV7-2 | TGTGCCAGCAGCCCAAGCGGGGGAGAGACCCAGTACTTC | CASSPSGGETQYF
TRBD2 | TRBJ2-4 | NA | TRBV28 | TGTGCCAGCAGTTTATTGATTAGCGGGACCATAGCCAAAAACATTCAGTACTTC | CASSLLISGTIAKNIQYF
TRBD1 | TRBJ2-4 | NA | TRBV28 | TGTGCCAGCGTGAGCAGGGGGCTAGTATGGGACATTCAGTACTTC | CASVSRGLVWDIQYF
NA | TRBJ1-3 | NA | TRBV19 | TGTGCCAGTAGTATTAACTCTGGAAACACCATATATTTT | CASSINSGNTIYF
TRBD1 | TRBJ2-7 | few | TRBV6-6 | TGTGCCAGCAGCCACAGGACAGGTTTTTCCTACGAGCAGTACTTC | CASSHRTGFSYEQYF
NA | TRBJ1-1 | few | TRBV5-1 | TGCGCCAGCAGCCCTCGCGAGGGGATGAACACTGAAGCTTTCTTT | CASSPREGMNTEAFF